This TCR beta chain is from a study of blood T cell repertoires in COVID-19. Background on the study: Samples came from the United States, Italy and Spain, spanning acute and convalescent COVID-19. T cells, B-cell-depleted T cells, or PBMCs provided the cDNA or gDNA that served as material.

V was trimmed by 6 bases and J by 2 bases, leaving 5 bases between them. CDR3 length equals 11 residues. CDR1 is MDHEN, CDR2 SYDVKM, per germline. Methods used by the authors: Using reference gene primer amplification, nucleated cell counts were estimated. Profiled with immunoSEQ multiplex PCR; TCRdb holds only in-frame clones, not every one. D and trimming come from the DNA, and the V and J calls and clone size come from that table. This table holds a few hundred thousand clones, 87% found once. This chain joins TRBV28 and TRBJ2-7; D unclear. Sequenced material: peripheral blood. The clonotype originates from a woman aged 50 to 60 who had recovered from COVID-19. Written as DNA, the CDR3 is TGTGCCAGCAGGTCCACCTACGAGCAGTACTTC. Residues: CASRSTYEQYF.